This TCR beta chain comes out of a study of T cell responses to AZD1222 COVID-19 vaccine. Study-level findings and limits: Nearly half of spike-specific TCRs reportedly go after variant regions that carry no mutations. Baseline seropositivity characterized only a handful of AZD1222 recipients.

The repertoire was sequenced with immunoSEQ multiplex PCR; TCRdb's copy has only in-frame clones and lacks some. In the table there are about 170,000 clones, roughly 89% of which are singletons. A word on this clone: The antigen is not known.

The TCR was taken from an adult who received the AZD1222 COVID-19 vaccine. The specimen comprised peripheral blood, sampled 28 days after the second AZD1222 dose.

The CDR3 DNA reads TGCGCCAGCAGCCCCATCCGACCAGGGCCCCCCGTTGTCGCTGAAGCTTTCTTT. It specifies CASSPIRPGPPVVAEAFF. This chain uses TRBV5-1 with TRBJ1-1; weak D call: TRBD1 (5 bases). Looked up from germline, CDR1 is SGHRS and CDR2 is YFSETQ. Trimming removed 4 bases from V and 6 bases from J, with 28 bases in between. This CDR3 spans 18 amino acids.